This T cell receptor (beta chain) was sequenced during a study of cytomegalovirus exposure and HLA in healthy donors. Although they were nominally healthy when sampled, donors likely had unrecorded immune exposures. Use of 60 Vbeta and 13 Jbeta primers characterized the PCR. Libraries were prepared by immunoSEQ multiplex PCR; TCRdb keeps only in-frame clonotypes and omits some of them. The sample lists some 220,000 clones; approximately 90% were seen once. Trimming removed 4 bases from V and 0 bases from J, with 9 bases in between. CDR1 and CDR2 from the germline V gene are LNHDA and SQIVND (reference sequence). CDR3 length equals 14 residues.

The chain joins TRBV19 to TRBJ1-1; no clear D. Sequenced material: PBMCs. This TCR was recovered from a woman aged 18-29 years in good health and CMV-seronegative. CDR3 protein: CASSSGEMNTEAFF. The CDR3 nucleotides are TGTGCCAGTAGTAGTGGGGAGATGAACACTGAAGCTTTCTTT.